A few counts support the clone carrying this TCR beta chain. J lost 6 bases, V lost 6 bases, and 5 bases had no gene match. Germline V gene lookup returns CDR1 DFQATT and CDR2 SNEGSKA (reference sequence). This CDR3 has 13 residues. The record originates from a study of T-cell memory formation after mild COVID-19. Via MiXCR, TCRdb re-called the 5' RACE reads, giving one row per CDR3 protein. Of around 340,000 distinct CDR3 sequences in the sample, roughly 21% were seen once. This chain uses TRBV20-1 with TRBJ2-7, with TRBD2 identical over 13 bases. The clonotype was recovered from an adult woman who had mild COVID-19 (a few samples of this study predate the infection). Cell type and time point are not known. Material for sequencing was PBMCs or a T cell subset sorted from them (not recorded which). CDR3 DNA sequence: TGCAGTGCCGGGACTAGCGGGAAAATCGAGCAGTACTTC. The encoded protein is CSAGTSGKIEQYF.